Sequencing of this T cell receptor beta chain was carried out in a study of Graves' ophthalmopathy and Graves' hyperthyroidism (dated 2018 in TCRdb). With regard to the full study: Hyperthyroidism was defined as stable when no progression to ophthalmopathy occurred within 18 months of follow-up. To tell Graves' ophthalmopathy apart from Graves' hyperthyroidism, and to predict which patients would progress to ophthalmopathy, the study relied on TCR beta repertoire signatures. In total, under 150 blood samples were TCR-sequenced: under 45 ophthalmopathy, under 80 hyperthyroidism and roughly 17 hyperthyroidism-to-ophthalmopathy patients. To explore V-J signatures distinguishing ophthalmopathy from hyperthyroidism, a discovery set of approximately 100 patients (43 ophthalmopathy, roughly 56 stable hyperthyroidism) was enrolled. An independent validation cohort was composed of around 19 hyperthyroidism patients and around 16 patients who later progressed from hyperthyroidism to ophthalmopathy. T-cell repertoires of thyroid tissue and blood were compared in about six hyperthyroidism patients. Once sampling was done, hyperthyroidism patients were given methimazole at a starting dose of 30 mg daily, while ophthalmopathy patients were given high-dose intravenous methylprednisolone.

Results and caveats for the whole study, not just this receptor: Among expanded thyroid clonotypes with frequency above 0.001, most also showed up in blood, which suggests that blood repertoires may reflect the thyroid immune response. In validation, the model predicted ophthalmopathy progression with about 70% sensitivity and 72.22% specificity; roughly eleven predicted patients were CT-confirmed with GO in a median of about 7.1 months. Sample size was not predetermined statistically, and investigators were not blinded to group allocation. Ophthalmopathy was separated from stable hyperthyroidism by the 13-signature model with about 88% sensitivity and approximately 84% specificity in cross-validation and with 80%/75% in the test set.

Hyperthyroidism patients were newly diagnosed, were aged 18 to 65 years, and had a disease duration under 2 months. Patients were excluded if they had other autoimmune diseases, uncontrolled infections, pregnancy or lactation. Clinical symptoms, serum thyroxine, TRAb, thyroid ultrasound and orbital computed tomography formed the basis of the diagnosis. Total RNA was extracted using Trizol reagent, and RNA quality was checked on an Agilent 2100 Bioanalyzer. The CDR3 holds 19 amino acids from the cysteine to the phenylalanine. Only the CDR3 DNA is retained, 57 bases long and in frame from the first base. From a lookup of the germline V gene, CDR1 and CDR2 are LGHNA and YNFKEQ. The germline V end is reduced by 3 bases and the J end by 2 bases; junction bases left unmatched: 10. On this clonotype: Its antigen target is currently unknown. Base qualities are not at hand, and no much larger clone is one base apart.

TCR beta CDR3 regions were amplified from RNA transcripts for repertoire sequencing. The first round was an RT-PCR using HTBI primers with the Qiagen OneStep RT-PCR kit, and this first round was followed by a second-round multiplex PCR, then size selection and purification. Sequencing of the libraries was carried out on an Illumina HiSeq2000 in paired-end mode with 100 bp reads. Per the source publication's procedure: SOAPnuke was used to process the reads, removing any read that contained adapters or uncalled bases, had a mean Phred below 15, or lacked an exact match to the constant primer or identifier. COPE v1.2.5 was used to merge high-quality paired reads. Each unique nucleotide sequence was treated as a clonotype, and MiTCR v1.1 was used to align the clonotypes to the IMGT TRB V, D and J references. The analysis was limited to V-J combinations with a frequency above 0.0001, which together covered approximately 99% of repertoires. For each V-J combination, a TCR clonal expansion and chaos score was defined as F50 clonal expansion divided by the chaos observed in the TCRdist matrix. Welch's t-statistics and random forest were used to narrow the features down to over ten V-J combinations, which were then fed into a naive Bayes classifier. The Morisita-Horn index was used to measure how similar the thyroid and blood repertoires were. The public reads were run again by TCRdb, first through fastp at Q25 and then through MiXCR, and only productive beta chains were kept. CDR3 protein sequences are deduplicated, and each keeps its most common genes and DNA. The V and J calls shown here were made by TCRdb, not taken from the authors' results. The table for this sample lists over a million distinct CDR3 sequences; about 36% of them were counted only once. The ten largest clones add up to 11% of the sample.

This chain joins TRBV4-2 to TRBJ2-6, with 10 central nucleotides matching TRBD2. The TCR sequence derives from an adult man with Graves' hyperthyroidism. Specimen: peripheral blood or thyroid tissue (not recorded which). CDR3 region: CASSHAAGGSRAGANVLTF. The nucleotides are TGTGCCAGCAGCCATGCAGCGGGGGGGAGCAGGGCTGGGGCCAACGTCCTGACTTTC.